This T cell receptor beta chain was identified during a study of T cell repertoires in cytomegalovirus infection. Study in general: Recently identified HLA-C-restricted CMV epitopes were used, and well-studied HLA-B-restricted CMV epitopes were used as well. A matching HLA type, together with CMV infection, was signaled by public TCR beta signatures. Whole-study results and caveats: Predominance within the ex vivo response was attributable to HLA-C-restricted CMV-specific TCR beta clonotypes. Cumulative public TCR beta family frequency identified carriers of CMV plus the relevant HLA.

The CDR3 sequence is 17 residues long. Germline CDR1 is MNHNS and CDR2 is SASEGT. The ends lost 6 bases at V and 1 base at J; junction bases unmatched: 15. TCRdb analysed the reads with MiXCR anew, one entry per CDR3 protein. The data show hundreds of thousands of distinct CDR3 sequences, less than 35% seen once. About this clonotype itself: Its antigen is still unknown.

The sample was cultured CD8+ T cells from PBMCs, taken from culture after CMV antigen stimulation. The receptor comes from a human donor in good health (CMV status not recorded). Some clones in this sample may be carry-over from other donors' samples. The V call is TRBV6-1, the J call TRBJ2-7, with 7 bases identical to TRBD1. CDR3 protein: CASSPKETGTISYEQYF. The DNA for the CDR3 is TGTGCCAGCAGCCCCAAGGAGACAGGGACAATTTCCTACGAGCAGTACTTC.